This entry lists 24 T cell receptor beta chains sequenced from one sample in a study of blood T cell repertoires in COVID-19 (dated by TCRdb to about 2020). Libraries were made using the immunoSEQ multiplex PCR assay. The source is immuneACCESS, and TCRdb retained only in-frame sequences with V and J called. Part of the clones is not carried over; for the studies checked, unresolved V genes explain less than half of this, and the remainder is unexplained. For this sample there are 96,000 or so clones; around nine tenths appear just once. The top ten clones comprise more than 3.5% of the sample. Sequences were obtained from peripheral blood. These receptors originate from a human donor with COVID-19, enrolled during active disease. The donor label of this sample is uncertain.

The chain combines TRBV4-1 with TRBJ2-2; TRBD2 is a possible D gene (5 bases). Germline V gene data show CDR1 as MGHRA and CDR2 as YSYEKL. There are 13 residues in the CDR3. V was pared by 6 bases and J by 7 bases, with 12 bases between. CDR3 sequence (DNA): TGCGCCAGCAGTTACCCCGGAGGCGGGGAGCTGTTTTTT. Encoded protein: CASSYPGGGELFF.

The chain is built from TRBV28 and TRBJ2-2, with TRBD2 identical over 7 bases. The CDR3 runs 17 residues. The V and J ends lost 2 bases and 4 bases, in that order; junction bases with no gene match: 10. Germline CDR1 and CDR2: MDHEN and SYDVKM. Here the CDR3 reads CASSLLEGGLGTGELFF. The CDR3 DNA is TGTGCCAGCAGTTTACTGGAGGGAGGGTTAGGCACCGGGGAGCTGTTTTTT.

The CDR3 protein is CASSGASTYEQYF. CDR3 in DNA: TGTGCCAGCAGTGGGGCTTCCACGTACGAGCAGTACTTC. This chain joins TRBV12-3 or TRBV12-4 and TRBJ2-7; D might be TRBD1 (5 bases). The V end was cut by 5 bases, the J end by 4 bases, with 12 bases between. There are 13 residues in the CDR3.

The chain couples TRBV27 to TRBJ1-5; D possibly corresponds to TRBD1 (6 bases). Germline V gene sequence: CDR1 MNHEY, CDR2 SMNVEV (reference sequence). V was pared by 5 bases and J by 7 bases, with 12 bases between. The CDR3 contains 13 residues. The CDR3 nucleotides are TGTGCCAGCAGTCCGCAGGGGTGGCAGCCCCAGCATTTT. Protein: CASSPQGWQPQHF.

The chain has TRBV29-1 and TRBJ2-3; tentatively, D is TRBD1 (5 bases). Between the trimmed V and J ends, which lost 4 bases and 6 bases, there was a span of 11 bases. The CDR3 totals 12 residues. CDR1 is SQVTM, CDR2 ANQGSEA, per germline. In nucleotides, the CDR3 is TGCAGCGTTGGGTCAGGGAAGGATACGCAGTATTTT. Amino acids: CSVGSGKDTQYF.

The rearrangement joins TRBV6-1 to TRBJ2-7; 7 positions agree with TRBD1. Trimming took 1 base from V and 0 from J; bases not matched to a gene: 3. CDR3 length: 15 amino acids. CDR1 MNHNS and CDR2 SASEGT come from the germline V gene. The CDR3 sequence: CASSEEGAGSYEQYF. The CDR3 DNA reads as TGTGCCAGCAGTGAAGAGGGGGCAGGCTCCTACGAGCAGTACTTC.

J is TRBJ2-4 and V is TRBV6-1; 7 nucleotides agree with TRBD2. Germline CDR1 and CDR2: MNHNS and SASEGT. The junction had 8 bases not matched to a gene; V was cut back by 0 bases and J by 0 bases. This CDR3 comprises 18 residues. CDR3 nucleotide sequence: TGTGCCAGCAGTGAAGCCGGCGGGAGATCCCTAGCCAAAAACATTCAGTACTTC. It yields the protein CASSEAGGRSLAKNIQYF.

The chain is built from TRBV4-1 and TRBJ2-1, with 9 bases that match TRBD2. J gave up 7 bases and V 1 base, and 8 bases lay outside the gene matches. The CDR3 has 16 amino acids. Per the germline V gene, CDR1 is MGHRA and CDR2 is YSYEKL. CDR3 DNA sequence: TGCGCCAGCAGCCAAGTTCTGGCGGGGGGGCGGAATGAGCAGTTCTTC. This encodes CASSQVLAGGRNEQFF.

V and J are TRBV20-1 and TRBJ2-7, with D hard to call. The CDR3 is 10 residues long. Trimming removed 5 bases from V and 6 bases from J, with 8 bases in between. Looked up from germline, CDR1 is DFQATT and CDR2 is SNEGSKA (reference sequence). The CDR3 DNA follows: TGCAGTGCTGGCGGAGCCGAGCAGTACTTC. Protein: CSAGGAEQYF.

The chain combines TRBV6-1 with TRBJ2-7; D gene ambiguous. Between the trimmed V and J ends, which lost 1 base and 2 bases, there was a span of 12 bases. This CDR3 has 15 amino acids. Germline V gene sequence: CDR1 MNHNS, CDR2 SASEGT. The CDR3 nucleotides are TGTGCCAGCAGTGAAGGGGCGATCGCGACCTACGAGCAGTACTTC. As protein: CASSEGAIATYEQYF.

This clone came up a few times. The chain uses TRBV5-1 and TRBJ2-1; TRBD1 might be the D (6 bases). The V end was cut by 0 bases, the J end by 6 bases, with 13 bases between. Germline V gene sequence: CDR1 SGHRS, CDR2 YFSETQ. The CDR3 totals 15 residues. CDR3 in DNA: TGCGCCAGCAGCTTGGTCCCAGGGGCTTCCAATGAGCAGTTCTTC. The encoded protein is CASSLVPGASNEQFF.

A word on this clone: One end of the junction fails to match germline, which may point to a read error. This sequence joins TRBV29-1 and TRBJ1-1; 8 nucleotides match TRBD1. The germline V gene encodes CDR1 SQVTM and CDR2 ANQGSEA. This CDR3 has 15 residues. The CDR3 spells CSAETLTGGGTEAFF. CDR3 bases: TGCAGCGCTGAAACCCTTACAGGGGGTGGTACTGAAGCTTTCTTT.

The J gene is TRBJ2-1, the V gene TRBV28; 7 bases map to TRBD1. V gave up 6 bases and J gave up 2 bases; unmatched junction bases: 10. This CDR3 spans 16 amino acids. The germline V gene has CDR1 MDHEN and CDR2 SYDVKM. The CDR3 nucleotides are TGTGCCAGCAGCTCCCCGGTGGGACAGACCTACAATGAGCAGTTCTTC. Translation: CASSSPVGQTYNEQFF.

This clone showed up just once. CDR3 coding DNA: TGCGCCAGCAGCTCAGGGGTCTCTGGAAACACCATATATTTT. This sequence encodes CASSSGVSGNTIYF. The chain carries TRBV5-1 and TRBJ1-3; possibly TRBD1 for D (6 bases). Germline values: CDR1 SGHRS, CDR2 YFSETQ. The length of the CDR3 is 14 residues. V was trimmed by 3 bases and J by 0 bases, leaving 7 bases between them.

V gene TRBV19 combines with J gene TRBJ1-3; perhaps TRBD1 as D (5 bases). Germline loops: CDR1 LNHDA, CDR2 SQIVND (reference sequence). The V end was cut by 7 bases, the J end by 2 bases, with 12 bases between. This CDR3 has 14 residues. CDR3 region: CASTGGSTGNTIYF. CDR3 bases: TGTGCCAGTACCGGGGGTTCGACTGGAAACACCATATATTTT.

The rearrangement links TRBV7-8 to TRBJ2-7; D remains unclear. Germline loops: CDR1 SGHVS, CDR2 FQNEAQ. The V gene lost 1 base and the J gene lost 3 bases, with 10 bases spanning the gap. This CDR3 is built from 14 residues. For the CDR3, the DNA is TGTGCCAGCAGCTTAGGGCAGTACATCTACGAGCAGTACTTC. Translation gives CASSLGQYIYEQYF.

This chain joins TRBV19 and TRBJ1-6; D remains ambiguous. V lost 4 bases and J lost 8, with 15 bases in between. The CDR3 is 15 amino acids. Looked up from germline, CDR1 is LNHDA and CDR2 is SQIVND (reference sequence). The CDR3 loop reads CASSTLVTGDSPLHF. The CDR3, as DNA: TGTGCCAGTAGTACGCTTGTGACCGGGGATTCACCCCTCCACTTT.

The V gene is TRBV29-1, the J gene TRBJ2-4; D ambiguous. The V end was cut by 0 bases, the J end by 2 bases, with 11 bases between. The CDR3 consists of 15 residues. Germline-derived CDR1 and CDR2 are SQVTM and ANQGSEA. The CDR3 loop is CSVEEVGSTKNIQYF. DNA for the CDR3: TGCAGCGTTGAAGAGGTCGGGTCAACCAAAAACATTCAGTACTTC. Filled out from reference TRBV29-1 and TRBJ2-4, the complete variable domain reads SAVISQKPSRDICQRGTSLTIQCQVDSQVTMMFWYRQQPGQSLTLIATANQGSEATYESGFVIDKFPISRPNLTFSTLTVSNMSPEDSSIYLCSVEEVGSTKNIQYFGAGTRLSVL.

The CDR3 spells CAWSVIGQGRSPLHF. The CDR3 DNA reads as TGTGCCTGGAGTGTAATCGGGCAGGGGAGATCACCCCTCCACTTT. The V gene is TRBV30, the J gene TRBJ1-6, with D perhaps TRBD1 (6 bases). The CDR3 loop spans 15 amino acids. Trimming took off 0 bases at V and 10 bases at J, with 16 bases between the two ends. Looked up from germline, CDR1 is GTSNPN and CDR2 is SVGIG (reference sequence).

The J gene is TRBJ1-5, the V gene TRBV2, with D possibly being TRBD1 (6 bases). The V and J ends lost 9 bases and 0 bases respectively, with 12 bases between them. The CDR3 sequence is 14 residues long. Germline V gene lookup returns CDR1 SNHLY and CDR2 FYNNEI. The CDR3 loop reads CASQGQISNQPQHF. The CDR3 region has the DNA TGTGCCAGTCAGGGGCAGATTAGCAATCAGCCCCAGCATTTT.

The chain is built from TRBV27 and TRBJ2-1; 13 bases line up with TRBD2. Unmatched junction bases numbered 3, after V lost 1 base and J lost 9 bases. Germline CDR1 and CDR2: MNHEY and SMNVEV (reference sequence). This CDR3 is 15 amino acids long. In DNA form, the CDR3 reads TGTGCCAGCAGTTTATTACTAGCGGGGGGGCCTGAGCAGTTCTTC. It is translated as CASSLLLAGGPEQFF.

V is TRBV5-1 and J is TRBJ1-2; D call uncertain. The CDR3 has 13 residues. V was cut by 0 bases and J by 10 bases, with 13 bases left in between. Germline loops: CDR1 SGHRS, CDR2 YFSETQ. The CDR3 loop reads CASSLDASSDYTF. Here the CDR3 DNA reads TGCGCCAGCAGCTTGGATGCTTCGAGTGACTACACCTTC. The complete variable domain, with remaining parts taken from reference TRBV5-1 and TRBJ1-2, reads KAGVTQTPRYLIKTRGQQVTLSCSPISGHRSVSWYQQTPGQGLQFLFEYFSETQRNKGNFPGRFSGRQFSNSRSEMNVSTLELGDSALYLCASSLDASSDYTFGSGTRLTVV.

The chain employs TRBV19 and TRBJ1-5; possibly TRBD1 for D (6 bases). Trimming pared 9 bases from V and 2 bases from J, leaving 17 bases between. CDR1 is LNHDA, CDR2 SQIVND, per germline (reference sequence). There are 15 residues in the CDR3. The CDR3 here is CASHNQGLGNQPQHF. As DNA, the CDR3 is TGTGCCAGCCACAATCAGGGGTTAGGCAATCAGCCCCAGCATTTT.

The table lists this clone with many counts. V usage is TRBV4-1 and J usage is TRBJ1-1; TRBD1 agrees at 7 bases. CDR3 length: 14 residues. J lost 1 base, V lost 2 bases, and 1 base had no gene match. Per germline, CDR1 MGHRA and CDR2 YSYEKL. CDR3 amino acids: CASSQRDRNTEAFF. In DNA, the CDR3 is TGCGCCAGCAGCCAACGGGACAGGAACACTGAAGCTTTCTTT.